This T cell receptor (beta chain) derives from a study of T cell repertoires in cytomegalovirus infection. Study-level findings and limits: The study found HLA-C-restricted CMV-specific TCR beta clonotypes dominating the ex vivo response.

This clonotype occurred many times. The antigen is not known. Germline V gene data show CDR1 as MNHNS and CDR2 as SASEGT. The germline V and J ends were trimmed by 4 bases and 7 bases, with 10 bases remaining between them. The CDR3 has 12 amino acids. TCRdb reanalysed the reads using MiXCR and keeps one entry per CDR3 protein. The table records roughly 250,000 distinct CDR3 sequences, 9% to 15% of them present only once. V is TRBV6-1 and J is TRBJ1-1; D remains unclear. The receptor comes from a human donor in good health (CMV status not recorded). Some clones in this sample may be carry-over from other donors' samples. Material: PBMCs. CDR3 in amino acids: CASSARRLEAFF. CDR3 bases: TGTGCCAGCAGTGCCAGAAGACTTGAAGCTTTCTTT.